These 26 T cell receptor beta chains came from one sample sequenced in a study of cytomegalovirus exposure and HLA in healthy donors. Amplification used 60 Vbeta primers and 13 Jbeta primers. Sequencing used immunoSEQ multiplex PCR; TCRdb keeps in-frame clones, though not all of them. The table records over 120,000 clones, approximately 84% of them present only once. The source material was PBMCs. The receptor set was obtained from a young man in good health and CMV-seropositive.

The gene calls are TRBV4-2 and TRBJ2-6; 8 bases map to TRBD1. V was pared by 0 bases and J by 2 bases, with 9 bases of the junction left unmatched. The CDR3 sequence is 19 residues long. The germline V gene encodes CDR1 LGHNA and CDR2 YNFKEQ. This chain's CDR3 is CASSQDTDRGAAGANVLTF. The CDR3 region has the DNA TGTGCCAGCAGCCAAGATACCGACAGGGGCGCTGCTGGGGCCAACGTCCTGACTTTC.

The J gene is TRBJ1-4, the V gene TRBV18; 8 bases align to TRBD1. The CDR3 runs to 14 residues. J was trimmed by 5 bases and V by 8 bases; bases with no gene match: 7. Per the germline V gene, CDR1 is KGHSH and CDR2 is LQKENI. This chain's CDR3 is CASQLAGGNEKLFF. In DNA, the CDR3 is TGTGCCAGCCAGCTAGCAGGGGGCAATGAAAAACTGTTTTTT.

The rearrangement joins TRBV6-5 to TRBJ2-7; 10 bases fit TRBD2. CDR1 is MNHEY and CDR2 is SVGAGI in the germline V gene. The CDR3 length is 15 residues. The ends lost 3 bases at V and 5 bases at J; junction bases unmatched: 7. CDR3 residues: CASSYEVAGGHEQYF. Written as DNA, the CDR3 is TGTGCCAGCAGTTATGAGGTAGCGGGGGGCCACGAGCAGTACTTC.

A few counts support this clone. CDR3 nucleotides: TGTGCCAGTAGTATACAAGCGGGGGGGAGGTATGAGCAGTTCTTC. This codes for CASSIQAGGRYEQFF. The rearrangement links TRBV19 to TRBJ2-1, with 10 bases aligning to TRBD2. Germline lookup yields CDR1 LNHDA and CDR2 SQIVND (reference sequence). Trimming at V came to 2 bases and at J to 8 bases, leaving 6 bases not matched to a gene. This CDR3 comprises 15 residues.

V is TRBV29-1 and J is TRBJ1-1; 9 positions agree with TRBD1. This CDR3 has 15 amino acids. The V gene end was trimmed by 4 bases and the J gene end by 2 bases; junction bases not matched to a gene: 8. Germline lookup yields CDR1 SQVTM and CDR2 ANQGSEA. Here the CDR3 DNA reads TGCAGCGTTGGGGGGTGGGACAGGGCTAACACTGAAGCTTTCTTT. Residues: CSVGGWDRANTEAFF.

The chain uses TRBV6-1 and TRBJ2-2, with 10 bases aligning to TRBD2. This CDR3 contains 16 residues. J was trimmed by 5 bases and V by 2 bases; bases with no gene match: 5. CDR1 is MNHNS, CDR2 SASEGT, per germline. The CDR3 sequence is CASSEQASGRTGELFF. The CDR3, as DNA: TGTGCCAGCAGTGAACAGGCTAGCGGGAGAACCGGGGAGCTGTTTTTT.

The chain employs TRBV6-1 and TRBJ2-2; 8 nucleotides match TRBD2. Germline CDR1 MNHNS, CDR2 SASEGT. V lost 3 bases and J lost 7; bases outside the gene matches: 1. CDR3 length equals 13 residues. The CDR3 is CASSDGGGGELFF. CDR3 DNA: TGTGCCAGCAGTGACGGGGGGGGCGGGGAGCTGTTTTTT.

V usage is TRBV7-9 and J usage is TRBJ2-7, with 11 bases that match TRBD2. Germline V gives CDR1 SEHNR, CDR2 FQNEAQ (reference sequence). CDR3 length: 16 residues. Trimming removed 5 bases from V and 3 bases from J; junction bases left unmatched: 9. As DNA, the CDR3 is TGTGCCAGCAGCCCTACAACCGGGACTAGCGGCTACGAGCAGTACTTC. This codes for CASSPTTGTSGYEQYF.

V and J are TRBV6-5 and TRBJ1-6; D unclear. This CDR3 comprises 15 residues. V was pared by 4 bases and J by 5 bases, with 12 bases between. Germline V gene lookup returns CDR1 MNHEY and CDR2 SVGAGI. The CDR3 reads CASSSVTPNNSPLHF. The CDR3 region has the DNA TGTGCCAGCAGTTCTGTGACACCGAATAATTCACCCCTCCACTTT.

The chain employs TRBV29-1 and TRBJ2-7, with TRBD2 identical over 13 bases. The CDR3 has 13 amino acids. Germline CDR1 is SQVTM and CDR2 is ANQGSEA. Trimming took 6 bases from V and 2 from J; bases not matched to a gene: 1. Here the CDR3 DNA reads TGCAGCGTCGGGACTAGCGGGACCTACGAGCAGTACTTC. Its protein is CSVGTSGTYEQYF.

The chain carries TRBV27 and TRBJ1-2; no reliable D call. The CDR3 totals 14 residues. The ends were cut back, 3 bases at V and 4 bases at J, with 12 bases in the middle. The germline gives CDR1 MNHEY, CDR2 SMNVEV (reference sequence). The CDR3 sequence is CASSFNGVGYGYTF. DNA for the CDR3: TGTGCCAGCAGTTTTAACGGGGTTGGCTATGGCTACACCTTC.

The chain uses TRBV9 and TRBJ2-3; the match to TRBD2 covers 12 bases. Trimming took 5 bases from V and 0 from J; bases not matched to a gene: 7. The CDR3 covers 17 residues. Germline V gene data show CDR1 as SGDLS and CDR2 as YYNGEE. The CDR3 spells CASSETLAGGSTDTQYF. The CDR3 DNA reads as TGTGCCAGCAGTGAGACTCTAGCGGGGGGGAGCACAGATACGCAGTATTTT.

The chain recombines TRBV7-8 with TRBJ2-1; D gene unclear. The CDR3 loop spans 16 amino acids. In germline, CDR1 is SGHVS, CDR2 FQNEAQ. Between the trimmed V and J ends, which lost 1 base and 7 bases, there was a span of 17 bases. The CDR3 region has the DNA TGTGCCAGCAGCTTAGGGGTTGGGCCGGAAGCTAATGAGCAGTTCTTC. Residues: CASSLGVGPEANEQFF.

This clone has only one observation. The CDR3 protein is CASSMAGSYEQYF. The CDR3 nucleotides read TGTGCCAGTAGTATGGCGGGTTCCTACGAGCAGTACTTC. The genes are TRBV19 and TRBJ2-7, with TRBD2 as a possible D gene (5 bases). The CDR3 length is 13 residues. Germline CDR1 LNHDA, CDR2 SQIVND (reference sequence). V was cut by 3 bases and J by 1 base, with 7 bases left in between.

V is TRBV28 and J is TRBJ1-4, with D possibly TRBD1 on 6 matching bases. Germline assignment: CDR1 MDHEN and CDR2 SYDVKM. There are 15 residues in the CDR3. V lost 5 bases and J lost 4, with 14 bases in between. CDR3 DNA: TGTGCCAGCAGTATAACACAGGGCTATAATGAAAAACTGTTTTTT. It is translated as CASSITQGYNEKLFF. The whole variable domain, filled in from reference TRBV28 and TRBJ1-4, reads DVKVTQSSRYLVKRTGEKVFLECVQDMDHENMFWYRQDPGLGLRLIYFSYDVKMKEKGDIPEGYSVSREKKERFSLILESASTNQTSMYLCASSITQGYNEKLFFGSGTQLSVL.

This clone was observed a few times. The genes are TRBV19 and TRBJ1-1; D remains unclear. This CDR3 has 13 amino acids. The germline V and J ends were trimmed by 6 bases and 0 bases, with 8 bases remaining between them. Germline loops: CDR1 LNHDA, CDR2 SQIVND (reference sequence). The CDR3 nucleotides read TGTGCCAGTAGATGGCAGTTGAACACTGAAGCTTTCTTT. It codes for CASRWQLNTEAFF.

V is TRBV10-3 and J is TRBJ2-7; tentative D call: TRBD1 (5 bases). Germline V gene data show CDR1 as ENHRY and CDR2 as SYGVKD. The V end lost 2 bases, the J end lost 7 bases, and 24 bases lay between the germline ends. This CDR3 contains 17 residues. This chain's CDR3 is CAISEVNGQVVLGEQYF. In nucleotides, the CDR3 is TGTGCCATCAGTGAGGTAAATGGACAAGTGGTGCTCGGAGAGCAGTACTTC.

The chain recombines TRBV2 with TRBJ1-4, with 9 bases aligning to TRBD1. Looked up from germline, CDR1 is SNHLY and CDR2 is FYNNEI. J lost 7 bases, V lost 4 bases, and 4 bases had no gene match. There are 14 residues in the CDR3. In DNA form, the CDR3 reads TGTGCCAGCAGTGGGACAGGGGCGGCTGAAAAACTGTTTTTT. It translates to CASSGTGAAEKLFF.

V and J are TRBV11-2 and TRBJ2-2, with TRBD1 identical over 9 bases. Germline V gene sequence: CDR1 SGHAT, CDR2 FQNNGV. The CDR3 has 14 residues. V lost 5 bases to trimming and J lost 7 bases; unmatched junction nucleotides: 5. The CDR3 sequence is CASSEQGAVGELFF. As DNA, the CDR3 is TGTGCCAGCAGCGAACAGGGGGCGGTCGGGGAGCTGTTTTTT.

The chain employs TRBV5-4 and TRBJ2-1; 7 bases are a match to TRBD1. CDR3 size: 15 residues. The V and J ends lost 4 bases and 4 bases, in that order; junction bases with no gene match: 8. Germline V gene lookup returns CDR1 SGHNT and CDR2 YYREEE (reference sequence). CDR3 in amino acids: CASSAPGQYYNEQFF. As DNA, the CDR3 is TGTGCCAGCAGCGCGCCGGGACAGTATTACAATGAGCAGTTCTTC.

This rearrangement joins TRBV5-1 to TRBJ2-3, with D uncertain. The CDR3 spans 13 residues. V was pared by 1 base and J by 6 bases, with 9 bases between. The germline V gene has CDR1 SGHRS and CDR2 YFSETQ. The CDR3 region has the DNA TGCGCCAGCAGCTTGAGCTCCGCCGATACGCAGTATTTT. This gives the protein CASSLSSADTQYF.

The chain is built from TRBV7-9 and TRBJ1-1; TRBD1 matches 9 bases. Looked up from germline, CDR1 is SEHNR and CDR2 is FQNEAQ (reference sequence). The CDR3 extends over 15 amino acids. J gave up 1 base and V 6 bases, and 6 bases lay outside the gene matches. The CDR3 reads CASSPQGARNTEAFF. The CDR3 bases are TGTGCCAGCAGTCCACAGGGGGCCCGGAACACTGAAGCTTTCTTT.

This chain joins TRBV5-4 and TRBJ2-7, with TRBD1 matching 8 bases. Germline V gives CDR1 SGHNT, CDR2 YYREEE (reference sequence). The CDR3 is 15 residues long. Trimming removed 4 bases from V and 1 base from J; junction bases left unmatched: 7. The CDR3 region is CASSPDRGRSYEQYF. DNA of the CDR3: TGTGCCAGCAGCCCCGACAGGGGAAGGTCCTACGAGCAGTACTTC.

The chain uses TRBV19 and TRBJ2-1, with unresolved D. The CDR3 runs 17 residues. Trimming shortened V by 3 bases and J by 0 bases, and 15 bases separated the two germline ends. Germline CDR1 and CDR2: LNHDA and SQIVND (reference sequence). CDR3 region: CASSISSGTFSYNEQFF. Here the CDR3 DNA reads TGTGCCAGTAGTATTTCTTCGGGTACCTTCTCCTACAATGAGCAGTTCTTC.

The chain couples TRBV4-1 to TRBJ2-7; 7 bases are shared with TRBD1. The CDR3 covers 13 residues. CDR1 MGHRA and CDR2 YSYEKL come from the germline V gene. V lost 8 bases to trimming and J lost 3 bases; unmatched junction nucleotides: 7. CDR3 in DNA: TGCGCCAGCGCTCAGGGACAGCTCTACGAGCAGTACTTC. Translating it yields CASAQGQLYEQYF.

The chain recombines TRBV6-5 with TRBJ2-7; TRBD1 is a possible D gene (6 bases). Trimming left V 6 bases short and J 3 bases short, with 15 bases between. The CDR3 covers 14 residues. Germline-derived CDR1 and CDR2 are MNHEY and SVGAGI. Written as DNA, the CDR3 is TGTGCCAGCAGCCTGGCAGGGGATCTCTACGAGCAGTACTTC. Amino acid sequence: CASSLAGDLYEQYF.